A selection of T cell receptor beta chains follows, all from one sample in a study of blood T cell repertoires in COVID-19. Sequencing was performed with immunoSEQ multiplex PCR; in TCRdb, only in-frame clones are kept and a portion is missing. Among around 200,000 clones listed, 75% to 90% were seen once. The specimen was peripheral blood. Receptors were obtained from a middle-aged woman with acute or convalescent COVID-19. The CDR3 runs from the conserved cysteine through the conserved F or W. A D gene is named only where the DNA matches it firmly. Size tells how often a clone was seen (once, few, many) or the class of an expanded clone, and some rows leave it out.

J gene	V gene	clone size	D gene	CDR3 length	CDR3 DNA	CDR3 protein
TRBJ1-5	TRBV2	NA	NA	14	TGTGCCAGCAGTGAAAACCTAGTCAATCAGCCCCAGCATTTT	CASSENLVNQPQHF
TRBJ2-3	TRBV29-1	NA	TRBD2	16	TGCAGCGTTGAAGCGGTAGCGGGAGGTCCCACAGATACGCAGTATTTT	CSVEAVAGGPTDTQYF
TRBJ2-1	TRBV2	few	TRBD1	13	TGTGCCAGCGATACGGGGCAGGGGACAGTGCAGTTCTTC	CASDTGQGTVQFF
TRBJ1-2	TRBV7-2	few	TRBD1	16	TGTGCCAGCAGTCGGGCACAGGGGACAGCTAACTATGGCTACACCTTC	CASSRAQGTANYGYTF
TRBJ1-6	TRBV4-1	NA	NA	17	TGCGCCAGCAGCCAAGCTCCCCCACAGGGTAGTAATTCACCCCTCCACTTT	CASSQAPPQGSNSPLHF
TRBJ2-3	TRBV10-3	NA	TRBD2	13	TGTGCCATCAATACGGGGGAGGGAGATACGCAGTATTTT	CAINTGEGDTQYF
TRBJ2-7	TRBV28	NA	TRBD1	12	TGTGCCAGCAGCCTCGACAGGGACGAGCAGTACTTC	CASSLDRDEQYF
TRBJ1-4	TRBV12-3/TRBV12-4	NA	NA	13	TGTGCCAGCATGGGGCAGCCTAATGAAAAACTGTTTTTT	CASMGQPNEKLFF
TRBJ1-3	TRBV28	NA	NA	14	TGTGCCACGCGGCGAGCTATCTCTGGAAACACCATATATTTT	CATRRAISGNTIYF
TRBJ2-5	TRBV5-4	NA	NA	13	TGTGCCAGCAGCATTGGACAGCAAGAGACCCAGTACTTC	CASSIGQQETQYF
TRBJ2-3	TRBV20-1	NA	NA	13	TGCAGTGCTAGTTCTGTAAGCGGAGATACGCAGTATTTT	CSASSVSGDTQYF
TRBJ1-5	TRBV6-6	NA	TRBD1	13	TGTGCCACCAGGGGGGCTTTGGGACAGCCCCAGCATTTT	CATRGALGQPQHF
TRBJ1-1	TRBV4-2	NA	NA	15	TGTGCCAGCAGCCATATGCAGGGAGGGGGGACTGAAGCTTTCTTT	CASSHMQGGGTEAFF
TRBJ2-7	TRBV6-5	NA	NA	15	TGTGCCAGCAGTTACTCGCGGACAGTCTCCTACGAGCAGTACTTC	CASSYSRTVSYEQYF
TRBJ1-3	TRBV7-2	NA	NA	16	TGTGCCAGCAGCTTAGTGCCGGGTAGCTCTGGAAACACCATATATTTT	CASSLVPGSSGNTIYF
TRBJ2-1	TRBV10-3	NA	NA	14	TGTGCCATCAGTGAGTCCGGGACTTTCAATGAGCAGTTCTTC	CAISESGTFNEQFF
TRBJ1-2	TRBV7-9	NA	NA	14	TGTGCCAGCAGCTTAAGTGGCCCTAACTATGGCTACACCTTC	CASSLSGPNYGYTF
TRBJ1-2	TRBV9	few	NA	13	TGTGCCAGCAGCGTAGGCGGCAACTATGGCTACACCTTC	CASSVGGNYGYTF
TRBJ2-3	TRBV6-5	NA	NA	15	TGTGCCAGCAGTTACGGAGGGGCTAGCACAGATACGCAGTATTTT	CASSYGGASTDTQYF
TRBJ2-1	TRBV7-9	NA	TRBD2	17	TGTGCCAGCAGGGAGATCGGAAGGACTAGCGGGGCAAATGAGCAGTTCTTC	CASREIGRTSGANEQFF
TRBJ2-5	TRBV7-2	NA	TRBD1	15	TGTGCCAGCAGCGCAGACAGGGGGCGCGTAGAGACCCAGTACTTC	CASSADRGRVETQYF
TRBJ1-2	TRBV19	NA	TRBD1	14	TGTGCCAGTAGTATGGGACAGCCAAACTATGGCTACACCTTC	CASSMGQPNYGYTF
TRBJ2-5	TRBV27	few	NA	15	TGTGCCAGCAGCCGACTGGGGGCGCCCCAAGAGACCCAGTACTTC	CASSRLGAPQETQYF
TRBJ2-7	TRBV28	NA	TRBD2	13	TGTGCCAGCAGTTTGCGGGAGAGGTTGGAGCAGTACTTC	CASSLRERLEQYF
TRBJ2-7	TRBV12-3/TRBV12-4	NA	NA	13	TGTGCCAGCAGTTCGCGACCAGGAGGCGAGCAGTACTTC	CASSSRPGGEQYF
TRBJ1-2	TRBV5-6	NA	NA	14	TGTGCCAGCAGCTTGTGGGAGGGGACCTATGGCTACACCTTC	CASSLWEGTYGYTF
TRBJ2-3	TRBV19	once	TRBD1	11	TGTGCCAGTAAAGGACAGGGGCCGCAGTATTTT	CASKGQGPQYF
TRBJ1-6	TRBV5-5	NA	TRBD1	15	TGTGCCAGCAGCTGGGGGGCCTCAGGGGGTGAACCCCTCCACTTT	CASSWGASGGEPLHF
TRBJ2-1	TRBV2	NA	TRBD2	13	TGTGCCAGCACCCCGACTAGCGGGGGTGAGCAGTTCTTC	CASTPTSGGEQFF
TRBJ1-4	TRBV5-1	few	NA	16	TGCGCCAGCAGCAGAATACAGGGTAACGCTAATGAAAAACTGTTTTTT	CASSRIQGNANEKLFF
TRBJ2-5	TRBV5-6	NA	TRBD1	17	TGTGCCAGCAACCGTGGGGGACAGGGAAGTTTAGTGGAGACCCAGTACTTC	CASNRGGQGSLVETQYF
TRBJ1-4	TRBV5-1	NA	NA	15	TGCGCCAGCAGTGGGGAAGGGGGTACAGAAGAAAAACTGTTTTTT	CASSGEGGTEEKLFF
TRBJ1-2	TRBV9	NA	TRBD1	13	TGTGCCAGCAACCGGGACAGGGATAGTGGCTACACCTTC	CASNRDRDSGYTF
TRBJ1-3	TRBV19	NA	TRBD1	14	TGTGCCACCCGCCCGGGACAGGGCGGAAACACCATATATTTT	CATRPGQGGNTIYF
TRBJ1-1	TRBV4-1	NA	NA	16	TGCGCCAGCAGCCGCACGCCGGGACTGGAACACCAAGGAGCTTTCTTT	CASSRTPGLEHQGAFF
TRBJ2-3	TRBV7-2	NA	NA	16	TGTGCCAGCAGGGTCATGGGGGGGCTGAGCACAGATACGCAGTATTTT	CASRVMGGLSTDTQYF